A selection of T cell receptor beta chains follows, all from one sample in a study of OX40 agonist ivuxolimab in advanced cancers. This table comes from immunoSEQ multiplex PCR, and its TCRdb copy is limited to in-frame clones, with some not included. Of around 65,000 clones detected, approximately 89% appear once; the ten largest clones hold around 19%. The material was CD4+ or CD8+ T cells sorted from blood, obtained in a trial of the OX40 agonist ivuxolimab. All receptors come from an adult with an advanced solid tumor such as melanoma, head and neck, liver or kidney cancer. Both conserved end residues are part of each CDR3. D genes are given only for firm matches. Size is omitted from some rows. Given values are once, few, many or a class for expanded clones.

. TRBJ1-1 TRBV10-1 . TGCGCCAGCACCGGGGACGGCACTGAAGCTTTCTTT CASTGDGTEAFF
. TRBJ1-1 TRBV9 . TGTGCCAGCAGCCCCCCAAGGAGAGGGGGGCCCCCCACTGAAGCTTTCTTT CASSPPRRGGPPTEAFF
. TRBJ1-3 TRBV9 . TGTGCCAGCAGGGAAGAAGGCTCTGGAAACACCATATATTTT CASREEGSGNTIYF
. TRBJ2-7 TRBV30 . TGTGCCTGGAGTGTGTACGGGGGAATGAACTACGAGCAGTACTTC CAWSVYGGMNYEQYF
. TRBJ1-6 TRBV30 few TGTGCCTGGAGTGTCCAGGGTCGATCACCCCTCCACTTT CAWSVQGRSPLHF
. TRBJ2-7 TRBV7-9 . TGTGCCAGCAGCCAGCTTAATAAGTACGAGCAGTACTTC CASSQLNKYEQYF
TRBD1 TRBJ2-5 TRBV4-1 . TGCGCCAGCAGCCAAGCATTGGGGACAGCTCAAGAGACCCAGTACTTC CASSQALGTAQETQYF
. TRBJ1-6 TRBV27 . TGTGCCAGCAGTTTTTCCCTCCGCGTCCTGGGAAATTCACCCCTCCACTTT CASSFSLRVLGNSPLHF
. TRBJ2-7 TRBV2 . TGTGCCAGCAGACAACCAGGGTACGAGCAGTACTTC CASRQPGYEQYF
. TRBJ1-1 TRBV2 . TGTGCCAGCAGTGAAACCGGGACGGTGAACACTGAAGCTTTCTTT CASSETGTVNTEAFF
TRBD1 TRBJ1-1 TRBV6-1 . TGTGCCAGCAGTGAGACAGGGGAGAACACTGAAGCTTTCTTT CASSETGENTEAFF
. TRBJ2-5 TRBV19 . TGTGCCAGTAGTACGGACAGTGAGGAGACCCAGTACTTC CASSTDSEETQYF
. TRBJ2-3 TRBV27 . TGTGCCAGCACCGGCGGGGTCGCGACAGATACGCAGTATTTT CASTGGVATDTQYF
. TRBJ2-7 TRBV11-3 many TGTGCCAGCAGCTTAGCAACGGGACAGCAGTACTTC CASSLATGQQYF
TRBD2 TRBJ2-7 TRBV27 . TGTGCCAGCAGTTTAGGCGGGGGGTACGAGCAGTACTTC CASSLGGGYEQYF
. TRBJ1-1 TRBV6-5 . TGTGCCAGCAGTTTGAAGCCGGGGGGAGTTGAAGCTTTCTTT CASSLKPGGVEAFF
. TRBJ2-7 TRBV7-9 . TGTGCCAGCAGCTTCGGACTTCACCCCTACGAGCAGTACTTC CASSFGLHPYEQYF
TRBD1 TRBJ2-7 TRBV13 . TGTGCCAGCAGCCCCCGGGACAGCCACTACGAGCAGTACTTC CASSPRDSHYEQYF
TRBD1 TRBJ1-5 TRBV27 . TGTGCCAGCAGCCAAGGACAGGGAAGTCAGCCCCAGCATTTT CASSQGQGSQPQHF
. TRBJ1-2 TRBV6-6 once TGTGCCAGCAGAACAGGACGTCTGGATGGCTACACCTTC CASRTGRLDGYTF